The rows below give T cell receptor beta chains drawn from one sample of a study of early T cells in non-severe SARS-CoV-2 infection. A single record per CDR3 protein comes from TCRdb applying MiXCR to the 5' RACE reads. The sample includes roughly 93,000 distinct CDR3 sequences, 14% to 15% seen only once; the top ten take 0.58%. Sequences were obtained from whole blood. The receptors come from an adult who was a healthcare worker with PCR-confirmed SARS-CoV-2 infection or an uninfected control (not recorded which). CDR3s include the opening cysteine and the closing phenylalanine or tryptophan. Size is omitted from some rows. Given values are once, few, many or a class for expanded clones.

clone size: many
V gene: TRBV12-3/TRBV12-4
CDR3 protein: CASSYLRVPYGYTF

clone size: many
V gene: TRBV7-9
CDR3 protein: CASSLYRINTGSDGYTF

clone size: -
V gene: TRBV27
CDR3 protein: CASSLSQGGYGYTF

clone size: few
V gene: TRBV20-1
CDR3 protein: CSARDQRAGGTGELFF

clone size: many
V gene: TRBV7-2
CDR3 protein: CASSPPGLAGGGTDTQYF

clone size: -
V gene: TRBV5-1
CDR3 protein: CASSQTGQGGTDTQYF

clone size: many
V gene: TRBV10-1
CDR3 protein: CASRDTGELFF

clone size: few
V gene: TRBV29-1
CDR3 protein: CSSVGGQDTDTQYF

clone size: few
V gene: TRBV12-3/TRBV12-4
CDR3 protein: CASSLNLGQPQHF

clone size: -
V gene: TRBV20-1
CDR3 protein: CSARAGGLSSYNSPLHF

clone size: -
V gene: TRBV7-7
CDR3 protein: CASSLTRTPTDTQYF

clone size: few
V gene: TRBV29-1
CDR3 protein: CSALTGVSAEAFF

clone size: few
V gene: TRBV7-2
CDR3 protein: CASSLGGGVGDTQYF

clone size: few
V gene: TRBV12-3/TRBV12-4
CDR3 protein: CASSIGGTEAFF

clone size: many
V gene: TRBV5-6
CDR3 protein: CASRSLGGNQPQHF

clone size: -
V gene: TRBV5-5
CDR3 protein: CASSYINTNTEAFF

clone size: -
V gene: TRBV19
CDR3 protein: CASKIQDRGEQPQHF

clone size: many
V gene: TRBV7-8
CDR3 protein: CASSLGWGGYTF

clone size: -
V gene: TRBV5-4
CDR3 protein: CASRAGGQETQYF

clone size: once
V gene: TRBV29-1
CDR3 protein: CSAGRSQETQYF

clone size: few
V gene: TRBV18
CDR3 protein: CASSPETGMSEQFF

clone size: -
V gene: TRBV10-3
CDR3 protein: CAISGGNNEQFF

clone size: -
V gene: TRBV11-2
CDR3 protein: CASSLGGSTNYGYTF

clone size: -
V gene: TRBV12-3/TRBV12-4
CDR3 protein: CASRPSGNSYNEQFF

clone size: many
V gene: TRBV11-2
CDR3 protein: CASSLDDRGHIQYF

clone size: -
V gene: TRBV29-1
CDR3 protein: CSTFGGRTEAFF

clone size: -
V gene: TRBV5-6
CDR3 protein: CASSTKGAGSNNEQFF

clone size: -
V gene: TRBV27
CDR3 protein: CASRLNRDGIYGYTF

clone size: -
V gene: TRBV7-2
CDR3 protein: CASSPLQTTDTQYF

clone size: few
V gene: TRBV12-3/TRBV12-4
CDR3 protein: CASKPSAGLGQFF

clone size: few
V gene: TRBV10-2
CDR3 protein: CASSGLAGVTDTQYF

clone size: -
V gene: TRBV9
CDR3 protein: CASSVGRGQWDGYTF

clone size: many
V gene: TRBV12-3/TRBV12-4
CDR3 protein: CASSSQGRGRGGGNTIYF

clone size: few
V gene: TRBV19
CDR3 protein: CASSNSRRAVRGETQYF

clone size: few
V gene: TRBV20-1
CDR3 protein: CSARGNQNFNYGYTF

clone size: few
V gene: TRBV5-1
CDR3 protein: CASTEAGTSFIDTQYF

clone size: many
V gene: TRBV7-6
CDR3 protein: CASSLDSTDTQYF

clone size: -
V gene: TRBV10-1
CDR3 protein: CASSESRQGLTEAFF

clone size: few
V gene: TRBV20-1
CDR3 protein: CSGGRGQVNEQFF

clone size: -
V gene: TRBV30
CDR3 protein: CAWSVRGGYGYTF

clone size: -
V gene: TRBV6-1
CDR3 protein: CASSALAGLYNEQFF

clone size: -
V gene: TRBV2
CDR3 protein: CASRDRGNQPQHF

clone size: -
V gene: TRBV18
CDR3 protein: CASSPEITDGYTF

clone size: -
V gene: TRBV29-1
CDR3 protein: CSGRVMAEAFF

clone size: many
V gene: TRBV10-1
CDR3 protein: CASSAGVRSYNEQFF

clone size: few
V gene: TRBV14
CDR3 protein: CASSQERGLGVNTEAFF

clone size: few
V gene: TRBV6-5
CDR3 protein: CATSIPGLTEAFF

clone size: many
V gene: TRBV20-1
CDR3 protein: CSAPGQWNTEAFF

clone size: few
V gene: TRBV5-6
CDR3 protein: CASRITSGGLYNEQFF

clone size: -
V gene: TRBV5-1
CDR3 protein: CASRKYLAGTDTQYF

clone size: many
V gene: TRBV5-1
CDR3 protein: CASSPGGDQPQHF

clone size: many
V gene: TRBV7-2
CDR3 protein: CASSLGQGTYNEQFF

clone size: few
V gene: TRBV30
CDR3 protein: CAWSVSTEAGYTF

clone size: many
V gene: TRBV4-1
CDR3 protein: CASSQASGNYGYTF

clone size: many
V gene: TRBV27
CDR3 protein: CASSFDRLPTTEAFF